These T cell receptor beta chains were read from a single sample in a study of CD8 T cells in Susac syndrome. Each CDR3 protein gets one entry after TCRdb re-called the immunoSEQ multiplex PCR reads with MiXCR. The sample carries around 130,000 distinct CDR3 sequences, around 91% recorded once. Sequenced input: CD8+ T cells from PBMCs. The receptors derive from a human donor with multiple sclerosis. CDR3s include the opening cysteine and the closing phenylalanine or tryptophan. Fields, in order: V gene, J gene, D gene, clone size, CDR3 DNA, CDR3 protein. D genes are given only for firm matches. Rows give clone size only sometimes, using once, few, many, or a class for an expanded clone.

TRBV4-1	TRBJ2-7	TRBD2	NA	TGCGCCAGCAGTCCCAGCGGGAGCGACTACGAGCAGTACTTC	CASSPSGSDYEQYF
TRBV12-3/TRBV12-4	TRBJ1-2	NA	NA	TGTGCCAGCATCTTGGAGGGACGCGACTATGGCTACACCTTC	CASILEGRDYGYTF
TRBV4-3	TRBJ2-3	NA	once	TGCGCCAGCAGCCGAGCGGCGGGAAGCACAGATACGCAGTATTTT	CASSRAAGSTDTQYF
TRBV5-1	TRBJ2-7	TRBD2	NA	TGCGCCAGCAGCTTCCTAGCGGGCTCCTACGAGCAGTACTTC	CASSFLAGSYEQYF
TRBV7-9	TRBJ2-1	NA	NA	TGTGCCAGCAGCTTAGCGATAGTGACTATCGATGAGCAGTTCTTC	CASSLAIVTIDEQFF
TRBV7-9	TRBJ2-2	TRBD2	NA	TGTGCCAGCAGCTCAGAAGGACTAAGCGGGATTAACACCGGGGAGCTGTTTTTT	CASSSEGLSGINTGELFF
TRBV14	TRBJ1-4	NA	once	TGTGCCAGCAGCCAAGGGTTCTCCCTGTCGGCAACTAATGAAAAACTGTTTTTT	CASSQGFSLSATNEKLFF
TRBV19	TRBJ1-2	NA	NA	TGTGCCAGTAGCGTAGGGGCTGGGGGCGCAGAGTGGAACTATGGCTACACCTTC	CASSVGAGGAEWNYGYTF
TRBV7-9	TRBJ1-1	NA	NA	TGTGCCAGCAGCCCCGGAGGGGTAGCTTTCTTT	CASSPGGVAFF
TRBV15	TRBJ2-1	TRBD2	NA	TGTGCCACCAGTCCGAGCGGGGCCTCCTACAATGAGCAGTTCTTC	CATSPSGASYNEQFF
TRBV29-1	TRBJ2-1	NA	NA	TGCAGCGTTGAGAAGGGAACCAATGAGCAGTTCTTC	CSVEKGTNEQFF
TRBV4-3	TRBJ2-7	NA	once	TGCGCCAGCAGCCAAGATGACACCTCCTCCTACGAGCAGTACTTC	CASSQDDTSSYEQYF
TRBV6-1	TRBJ2-2	TRBD2	NA	TGTGCCAGCAGCCTCTCTGCGGCGGGAGGGAGCACCGGGGAGCTGTTTTTT	CASSLSAAGGSTGELFF
TRBV5-1	TRBJ1-2	NA	NA	TGCGCCAGCAGCTTGAACGGGGATGGCTACACCTTC	CASSLNGDGYTF
TRBV4-3	TRBJ1-1	TRBD1	once	TGCGCCAGCAGCGCACAGGGGAGCGGCACTGAAGCTTTCTTT	CASSAQGSGTEAFF
TRBV9	TRBJ2-1	TRBD2	NA	TGTGCCAGCAGCCCCAGCGGGAGCGCAAATGAGCAGTTCTTC	CASSPSGSANEQFF
TRBV30	TRBJ1-1	NA	NA	TGTGCCTGGAGTGCCGCGCTGGAGGCTTTCTTT	CAWSAALEAFF
TRBV30	TRBJ2-1	TRBD2	NA	TGTGCCTGGAGTGTAGAACGGACTAGGGATGAGCAGTTCTTC	CAWSVERTRDEQFF
TRBV6-2/TRBV6-3	TRBJ2-2	TRBD2	NA	TGTGCCAGCAGCTCCCATAGCGGGAGCGGGGAGCTGTTTTTT	CASSSHSGSGELFF
TRBV10-3	TRBJ2-3	TRBD2	NA	TGTGCCATCAGTGCCCCGGAGGGACTAGCGGGAGTGGCAGATACGCAGTATTTT	CAISAPEGLAGVADTQYF
TRBV6-2/TRBV6-3	TRBJ2-7	NA	NA	TGTGCCAGCAACCCTCGGATGGGCGAGCAGTACTTC	CASNPRMGEQYF
TRBV6-5	TRBJ1-2	NA	NA	TGTGCCAGCAGTTACTCGAGTAGGGGACGGAACCCTAACTATGGCTACACCTTC	CASSYSSRGRNPNYGYTF
TRBV2	TRBJ1-3	NA	NA	TGTGCCAGCAATCCAACCCTCTCTGGAAACACCATATATTTT	CASNPTLSGNTIYF
TRBV27	TRBJ2-1	TRBD2	NA	TGTGCCAGCAGTTTAATTTCCGGACTAGGAGGTGGTGAGCAGTTCTTC	CASSLISGLGGGEQFF
TRBV12-5	TRBJ2-3	NA	NA	TGTGCTAGTGGTTCCGCCTTGGGCGTTCCGAGCACAGATACGCAGTATTTT	CASGSALGVPSTDTQYF
TRBV7-2	TRBJ1-1	NA	NA	TGTGCCAGCAGCACTGGAGCTTTCTTT	CASSTGAFF
TRBV6-1	TRBJ2-1	TRBD2	NA	TGTGCCAGCAGTCTTCTAGCGGGAGTTTACAATGAGCAGTTCTTC	CASSLLAGVYNEQFF
TRBV12-3/TRBV12-4	TRBJ2-1	NA	NA	TGTGCCAGCACTCTACGCAATGAGCAGTTCTTC	CASTLRNEQFF